A single sample gave rise to the 20 T cell receptor beta chains below, sequenced in a study of T cell responses to AZD1222 COVID-19 vaccine. Measured with immunoSEQ multiplex PCR; TCRdb has only the in-frame clones, and not every one. The sample contains tens of thousands of clones, more than 75% of which appear only once. Material: peripheral blood, obtained 28 days after the second AZD1222 dose. These receptors came from an adult who received the AZD1222 COVID-19 vaccine.

The J gene is TRBJ2-1, the V gene TRBV28; 9 bases are shared with TRBD2. V lost 7 bases and J lost 6; bases outside the gene matches: 4. Germline V gene data show CDR1 as MDHEN and CDR2 as SYDVKM. The CDR3 is 13 residues long. The CDR3 bases are TGTGCCAGCATCGGGACTAGCCGCAATGAGCAGTTCTTC. The encoded protein is CASIGTSRNEQFF. The variable domain in full, completed from reference TRBV28 and TRBJ2-1, reads DVKVTQSSRYLVKRTGEKVFLECVQDMDHENMFWYRQDPGLGLRLIYFSYDVKMKEKGDIPEGYSVSREKKERFSLILESASTNQTSMYLCASIGTSRNEQFFGPGTRLTVL.

The chain joins TRBV3-1 (or the pseudogene TRBV3-2) to TRBJ2-3, with unresolved D. Germline V gene data show CDR1 as LGHDT and CDR2 as YNNKEL (reference sequence). V was pared by 4 bases and J by 6 bases, with 8 bases between. CDR3 length equals 12 residues. DNA for the CDR3: TGTGCCAGCAGCCCAGAAGGGGATACGCAGTATTTT. It specifies CASSPEGDTQYF.

This clone occurred a few times. For the CDR3, the DNA is TGTGCCAGCAGCTCGCGAGAGACCCAGTACTTC. Protein: CASSSRETQYF. The J gene is TRBJ2-5, the V gene TRBV7-2, with D unresolved. Per germline, CDR1 SGHTA and CDR2 FQGNSA. The CDR3 is 11 residues long. V lost 4 bases, J lost 4 bases, and 4 bases lay in between. Looking up the rest from reference TRBV7-2 and TRBJ2-5 gives the full variable domain: GAGVSQSPSNKVTEKGKDVELRCDPISGHTALYWYRQSLGQGLEFLIYFQGNSAPDKSGLPSDRFSAERTGGSVSTLTIQRTQQEDSAVYLCASSSRETQYFGPGTRLLVL.

The V call is TRBV18, the J call TRBJ1-2; no firm D call. Per the germline V gene, CDR1 is KGHSH and CDR2 is LQKENI. The CDR3 extends over 15 amino acids. V dropped 3 bases and J dropped 1 base, with 12 bases sitting between them. This CDR3 is CASSPSEELNYGYTF. The CDR3 bases are TGTGCCAGCTCACCCAGTGAGGAGCTTAACTATGGCTACACCTTC.

The chain recombines TRBV7-9 with TRBJ1-3; D not resolved. The CDR3 covers 18 residues. Trimming removed 7 bases from V and 0 bases from J, with 22 bases in between. Germline lookup yields CDR1 SEHNR and CDR2 FQNEAQ (reference sequence). CDR3 protein: CASTAPPTLRRSGNTIYF. The CDR3 DNA reads as TGTGCCAGCACCGCCCCCCCCACCCTCAGACGCTCTGGAAACACCATATATTTT. The variable domain in full, with the rest retrieved from reference TRBV7-9 and TRBJ1-3, is DTGVSQNPRHKITKRGQNVTFRCDPISEHNRLYWYRQTLGQGPEFLTYFQNEAQLEKSRLLSDRFSAERPKGSFSTLEIQRTEQGDSAMYLCASTAPPTLRRSGNTIYFGEGSWLTVV.

A few counts support this clone. The rearrangement joins TRBV10-2 to TRBJ2-5; 12 positions match TRBD2. The germline V gene encodes CDR1 WSHSY and CDR2 SAAADI. The CDR3 extends over 15 amino acids. J lost 5 bases, V lost 8 bases, and 9 bases had no gene match. CDR3 in amino acids: CASDASGGARETQYF. In DNA form, the CDR3 reads TGCGCCAGCGATGCTAGCGGGGGGGCGCGGGAGACCCAGTACTTC.

The chain links TRBV11-2 to TRBJ2-3; 8 bases match TRBD2. Germline CDR1 and CDR2: SGHAT and FQNNGV. With V trimmed by 3 bases and J by 2 bases, 13 bases remained unmatched. This CDR3 is built from 18 residues. Written as DNA, the CDR3 is TGTGCCAGCAGCTTCGGTAGGAGCGGGAGTAGGGCCACAGATACGCAGTATTTT. Translating gives CASSFGRSGSRATDTQYF.

The chain uses TRBV19 and TRBJ1-1, with 7 bases identical to TRBD1. The J segment lost 6 bases and the V segment lost 5 bases, leaving 6 bases of the junction unmatched. Germline V gene lookup returns CDR1 LNHDA and CDR2 SQIVND (reference sequence). This CDR3 has 13 amino acids. The CDR3 here is CASSQGGGAEAFF. DNA for the CDR3: TGTGCCAGTAGTCAGGGGGGCGGGGCTGAAGCTTTCTTT.

This rearrangement joins TRBV12-3 or TRBV12-4 to TRBJ1-1; D remains ambiguous. The CDR3 is 11 residues long. Trimming shortened V by 2 bases and J by 4 bases, and 2 bases separated the two germline ends. The CDR3 DNA sequence: TGTGCCAGCAGTTTAATCACTGAAGCTTTCTTT. Amino acid sequence: CASSLITEAFF.

V is TRBV19 and J is TRBJ2-1; the match to TRBD2 covers 9 bases. CDR1 is LNHDA, CDR2 SQIVND, per germline (reference sequence). This CDR3 contains 15 residues. Trimming at V came to 3 bases and at J to 6 bases, leaving 6 bases not matched to a gene. CDR3 amino acids: CASSMVSGSRNEQFF. For the CDR3, the DNA is TGTGCCAGTAGTATGGTTAGCGGGAGTCGCAATGAGCAGTTCTTC. The full variable domain, in which reference TRBV19 and TRBJ2-1 provide the parts outside the CDR3, is DGGITQSPKYLFRKEGQNVTLSCEQNLNHDAMYWYRQDPGQGLRLIYYSQIVNDFQKGDIAEGYSVSREKKESFPLTVTSAQKNPTAFYLCASSMVSGSRNEQFFGPGTRLTVL.

Remarks on this clone: Germline is not matched at one junction end, which may reflect a read error. The V and J genes are TRBV18 and TRBJ2-3, with D possibly TRBD2 on 7 matching bases. Germline CDR1 KGHSH, CDR2 LQKENI. The CDR3 covers 13 residues. The CDR3 coding sequence is TGTGCCACCTCAACGGGGGGCTCAGATACGCAGTATTTT. It is translated as CATSTGGSDTQYF. The variable domain in full, with the rest retrieved from reference TRBV18 and TRBJ2-3, is NAGVMQNPRHLVRRRGQEARLRCSPMKGHSHVYWYRQLPEEGLKFMVYLQKENIIDESGMPKERFSAEFPKEGPSILRIQQVVRGDSAAYFCATSTGGSDTQYFGPGTRLTVL.

The CDR3 loop is CATTSANEQFF. Written as DNA, the CDR3 is TGTGCCACGACTAGCGCCAATGAGCAGTTCTTC. The rearrangement links TRBV10-3 to TRBJ2-1; 8 nucleotides align to TRBD2. V lost 10 bases, J lost 6 bases, and 2 bases stayed unmatched. Germline loops: CDR1 ENHRY, CDR2 SYGVKD. This CDR3 region has 11 residues.

The chain is built from TRBV9 and TRBJ1-3; D ambiguous. Germline CDR1 reads SGDLS; CDR2 reads YYNGEE. This CDR3 is built from 15 residues. The ends were cut back, 2 bases at V and 2 bases at J, with 11 bases in the middle. The CDR3 sequence is CASSVDGRPGNTIYF. The CDR3 nucleotides read TGTGCCAGCAGCGTCGACGGGAGGCCTGGAAACACCATATATTTT.

The CDR3 is CASSLRNTEAFF. The DNA for the CDR3 is TGTGCCAGCAGCTTAAGAAACACTGAAGCTTTCTTT. This sequence joins TRBV11-3 and TRBJ1-1; no clear D. With 2 bases removed from V and 2 bases from J, the gap between germline ends came to 3 bases. CDR1 and CDR2 from the germline V gene are SGHNT and YENEEA. The CDR3 spans 12 residues.

This clone was observed a few times. This rearrangement joins TRBV5-6 to TRBJ1-2; no reliable D call. V lost 4 bases and J 7 bases, leaving 14 bases between the germline ends. CDR1 and CDR2 (germline): SGHDT, YYEEEE. The CDR3 contains 13 residues. CDR3 DNA sequence: TGTGCCAGCAGCCCTGGCAGGACGGGTGGCTACACCTTC. Residues: CASSPGRTGGYTF.

The rearrangement uses TRBV11-2 and TRBJ2-5; TRBD2 matches 10 bases. This CDR3 contains 16 residues. Trimming removed 6 bases from V and 5 bases from J; junction bases left unmatched: 12. Germline-derived CDR1 and CDR2 are SGHAT and FQNNGV. The CDR3 region is CASSRISGGAVETQYF. DNA of the CDR3: TGTGCCAGCAGTCGTATAAGCGGGGGGGCCGTGGAGACCCAGTACTTC.

J is TRBJ1-2 and V is TRBV5-1, with D uncertain. This CDR3 is built from 12 residues. Between the trimmed V and J ends, which lost 4 bases and 8 bases, there was a span of 12 bases. The V gene's germline CDR1 is SGHRS and CDR2 YFSETQ. The CDR3, as DNA: TGCGCCAGCAGCGCCGACTTGCGCGGCTACACCTTC. Residues: CASSADLRGYTF.

The chain links TRBV3-1 (or the pseudogene TRBV3-2) to TRBJ2-3, with D possibly being TRBD1 (6 bases). V gave up 2 bases and J gave up 1 base, with 10 bases separating them. The germline gives CDR1 LGHDT, CDR2 YNNKEL (reference sequence). The CDR3 is made up of 15 amino acids. CDR3 sequence reads: CASSQLGAGTDTQYF. In DNA, the CDR3 is TGTGCCAGCAGCCAATTGGGGGCGGGCACAGATACGCAGTATTTT.

This clone has just a few counts. The chain carries TRBV5-1 and TRBJ2-3; no clear D gene. CDR3 length equals 17 residues. The germline V gene has CDR1 SGHRS and CDR2 YFSETQ. The V gene lost 1 base and the J gene lost 0 bases, with 15 bases spanning the gap. This chain's CDR3 is CASSLLPSAASTDTQYF. DNA of the CDR3: TGCGCCAGCAGCTTGTTGCCCTCGGCAGCTAGCACAGATACGCAGTATTTT.

This clone was seen just once. The CDR3 here is CASSIRQVNQPQHF. The CDR3 nucleotides are TGTGCCAGCAGTATCCGACAGGTCAATCAGCCCCAGCATTTT. The chain joins TRBV2 to TRBJ1-5; possible D gene TRBD1, 6 bases. Germline V CDR1 and CDR2: SNHLY, FYNNEI. The CDR3 is 14 amino acids. The V end was cut by 5 bases, the J end by 3 bases, with 11 bases between.